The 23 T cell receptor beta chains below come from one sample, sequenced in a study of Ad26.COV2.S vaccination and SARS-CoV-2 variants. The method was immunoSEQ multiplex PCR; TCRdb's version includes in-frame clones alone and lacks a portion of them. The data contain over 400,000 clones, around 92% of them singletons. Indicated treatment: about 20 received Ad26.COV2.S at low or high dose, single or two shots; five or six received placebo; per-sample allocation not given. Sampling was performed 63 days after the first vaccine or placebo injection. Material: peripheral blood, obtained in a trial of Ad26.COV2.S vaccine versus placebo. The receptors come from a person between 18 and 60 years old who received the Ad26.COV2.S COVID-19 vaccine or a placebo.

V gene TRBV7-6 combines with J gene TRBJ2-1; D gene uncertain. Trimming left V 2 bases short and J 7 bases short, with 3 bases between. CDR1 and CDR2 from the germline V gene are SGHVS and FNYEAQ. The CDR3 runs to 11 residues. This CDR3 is CASSLRNEQFF. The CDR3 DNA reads TGTGCCAGCAGCTTAAGGAATGAGCAGTTCTTC.

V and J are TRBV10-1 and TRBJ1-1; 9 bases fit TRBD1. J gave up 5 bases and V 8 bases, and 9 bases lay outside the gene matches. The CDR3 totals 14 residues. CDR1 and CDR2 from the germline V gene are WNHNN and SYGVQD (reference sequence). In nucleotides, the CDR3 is TGCGCCAGCTTGTGGACAGGGGAAGGAACTGAAGCTTTCTTT. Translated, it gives CASLWTGEGTEAFF.

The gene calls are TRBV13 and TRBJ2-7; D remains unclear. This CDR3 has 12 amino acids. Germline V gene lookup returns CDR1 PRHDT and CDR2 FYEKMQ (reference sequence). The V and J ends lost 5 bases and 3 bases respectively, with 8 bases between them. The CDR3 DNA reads TGTGCCAGCAGCGGAGACCGCTACGAGCAGTACTTC. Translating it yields CASSGDRYEQYF.

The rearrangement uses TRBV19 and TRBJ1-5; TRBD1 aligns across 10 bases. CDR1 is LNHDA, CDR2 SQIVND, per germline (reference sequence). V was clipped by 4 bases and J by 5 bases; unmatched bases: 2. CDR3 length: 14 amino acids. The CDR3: CASSRDRGYQPQHF. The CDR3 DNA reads TGTGCCAGTAGTAGGGACAGGGGATATCAGCCCCAGCATTTT.

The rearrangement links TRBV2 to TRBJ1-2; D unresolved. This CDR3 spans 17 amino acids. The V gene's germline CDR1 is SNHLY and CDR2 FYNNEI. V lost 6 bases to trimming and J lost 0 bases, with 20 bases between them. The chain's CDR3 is CASSPAGYRSANYGYTF. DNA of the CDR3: TGTGCCAGCAGCCCAGCCGGTTACCGTTCAGCTAACTATGGCTACACCTTC.

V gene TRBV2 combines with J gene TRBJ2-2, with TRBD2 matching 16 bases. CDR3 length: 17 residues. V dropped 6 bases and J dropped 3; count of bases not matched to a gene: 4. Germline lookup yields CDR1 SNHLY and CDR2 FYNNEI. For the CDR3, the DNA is TGTGCCAGCAGGGGACTAGCGGGGGGGCCGGACACCGGGGAGCTGTTTTTT. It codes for CASRGLAGGPDTGELFF.

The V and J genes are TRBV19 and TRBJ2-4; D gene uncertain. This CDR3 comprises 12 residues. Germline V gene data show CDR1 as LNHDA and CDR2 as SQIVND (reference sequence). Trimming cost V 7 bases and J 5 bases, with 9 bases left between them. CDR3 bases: TGTGCCAGTAAACAGACGGAAAACATTCAGTACTTC. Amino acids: CASKQTENIQYF.

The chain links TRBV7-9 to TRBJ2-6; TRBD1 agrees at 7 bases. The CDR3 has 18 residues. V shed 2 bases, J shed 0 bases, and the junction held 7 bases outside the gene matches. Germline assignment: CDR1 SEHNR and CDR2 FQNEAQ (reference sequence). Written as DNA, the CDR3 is TGTGCCAGCAGCTTATCGGACAGGACCGCCTCTGGGGCCAACGTCCTGACTTTC. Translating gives CASSLSDRTASGANVLTF.

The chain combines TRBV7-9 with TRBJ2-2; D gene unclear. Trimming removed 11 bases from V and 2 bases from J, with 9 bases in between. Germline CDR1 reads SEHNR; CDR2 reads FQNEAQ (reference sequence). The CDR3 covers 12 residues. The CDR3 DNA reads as TGTGCCCCAGATAGAAACACCGGGGAGCTGTTTTTT. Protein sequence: CAPDRNTGELFF. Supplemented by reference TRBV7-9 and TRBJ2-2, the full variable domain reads DTGVSQNPRHKITKRGQNVTFRCDPISEHNRLYWYRQTLGQGPEFLTYFQNEAQLEKSRLLSDRFSAERPKGSFSTLEIQRTEQGDSAMYLCAPDRNTGELFFGEGSRLTVL.

The DNA of the CDR3 is TGTGCCAGCAGCTTAGCGGGGGGGAACTCCTACGAGCAGTACTTC. It codes for CASSLAGGNSYEQYF. This chain connects TRBV11-3 to TRBJ2-7; 8 bases align to TRBD2. The CDR3 is made up of 15 amino acids. Per germline, CDR1 SGHNT and CDR2 YENEEA. Losses at the gene ends were 1 base for V and 0 bases for J; bases not matched to a gene: 2.

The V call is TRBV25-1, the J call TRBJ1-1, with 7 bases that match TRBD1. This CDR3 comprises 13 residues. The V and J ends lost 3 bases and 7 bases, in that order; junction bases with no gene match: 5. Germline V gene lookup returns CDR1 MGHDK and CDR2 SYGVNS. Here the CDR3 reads CASSELGQIEAFF. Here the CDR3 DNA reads TGTGCCAGCAGTGAGTTGGGACAGATTGAAGCTTTCTTT.

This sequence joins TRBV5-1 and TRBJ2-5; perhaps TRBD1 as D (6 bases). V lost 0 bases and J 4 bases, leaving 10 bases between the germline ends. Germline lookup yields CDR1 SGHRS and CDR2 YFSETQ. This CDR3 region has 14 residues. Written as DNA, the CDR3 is TGCGCCAGCAGCTTGGGACAGGTATTAGAGACCCAGTACTTC. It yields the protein CASSLGQVLETQYF.

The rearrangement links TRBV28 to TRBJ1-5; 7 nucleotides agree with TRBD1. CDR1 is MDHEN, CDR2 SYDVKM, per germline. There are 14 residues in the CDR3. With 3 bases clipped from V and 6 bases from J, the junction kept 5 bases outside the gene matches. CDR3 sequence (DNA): TGTGCCAGCAGTTTCAGGGGGTTTGGTCAGCCCCAGCATTTT. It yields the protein CASSFRGFGQPQHF.

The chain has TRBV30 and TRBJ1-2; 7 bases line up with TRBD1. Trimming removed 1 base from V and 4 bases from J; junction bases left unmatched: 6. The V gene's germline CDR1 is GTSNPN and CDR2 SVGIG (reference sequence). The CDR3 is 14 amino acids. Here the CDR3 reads CAWSGQGGGYGYTF. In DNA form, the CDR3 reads TGTGCCTGGAGTGGACAGGGTGGCGGCTATGGCTACACCTTC.

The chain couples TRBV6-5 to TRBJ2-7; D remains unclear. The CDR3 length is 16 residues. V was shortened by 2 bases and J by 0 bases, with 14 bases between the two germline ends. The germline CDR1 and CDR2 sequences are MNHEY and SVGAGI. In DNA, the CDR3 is TGTGCCAGCAGTTACGGGTGGACCCTGAGCTCCTACGAGCAGTACTTC. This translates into CASSYGWTLSSYEQYF.

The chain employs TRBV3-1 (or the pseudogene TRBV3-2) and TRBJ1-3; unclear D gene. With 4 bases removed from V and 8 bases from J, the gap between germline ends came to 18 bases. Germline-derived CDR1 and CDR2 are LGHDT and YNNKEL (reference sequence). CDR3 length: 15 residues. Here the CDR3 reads CASSPLTGRLDTIYF. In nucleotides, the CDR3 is TGTGCCAGCAGCCCATTGACGGGCCGGTTAGACACCATATATTTT.

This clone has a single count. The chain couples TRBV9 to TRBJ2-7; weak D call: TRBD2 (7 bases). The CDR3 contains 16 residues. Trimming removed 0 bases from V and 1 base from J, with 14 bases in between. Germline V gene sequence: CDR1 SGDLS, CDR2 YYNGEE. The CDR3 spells CASSVGPGGSSYEQYF. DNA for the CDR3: TGTGCCAGCAGCGTAGGTCCGGGGGGCTCATCCTACGAGCAGTACTTC.

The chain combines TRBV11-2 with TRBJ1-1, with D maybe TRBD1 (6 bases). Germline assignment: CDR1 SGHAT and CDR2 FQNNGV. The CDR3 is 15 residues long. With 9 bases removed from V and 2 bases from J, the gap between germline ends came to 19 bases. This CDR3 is CASSRRGAYNTEAFF. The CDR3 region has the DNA TGTGCCAGTTCCCGGAGGGGGGCGTACAACACTGAAGCTTTCTTT.

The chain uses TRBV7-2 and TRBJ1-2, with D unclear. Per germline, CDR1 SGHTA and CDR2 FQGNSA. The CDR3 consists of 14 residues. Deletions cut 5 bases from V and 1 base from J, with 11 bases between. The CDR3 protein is CASSPLVLNYGYTF. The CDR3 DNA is TGTGCCAGCAGCCCCCTAGTACTTAACTATGGCTACACCTTC.

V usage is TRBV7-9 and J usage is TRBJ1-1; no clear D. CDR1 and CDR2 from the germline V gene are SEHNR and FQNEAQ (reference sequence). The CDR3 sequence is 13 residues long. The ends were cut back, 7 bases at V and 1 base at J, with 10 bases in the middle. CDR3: CASTGDRNTEAFF. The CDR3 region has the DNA TGTGCCAGCACAGGCGATAGGAACACTGAAGCTTTCTTT. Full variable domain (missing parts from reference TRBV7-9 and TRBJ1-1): DTGVSQNPRHKITKRGQNVTFRCDPISEHNRLYWYRQTLGQGPEFLTYFQNEAQLEKSRLLSDRFSAERPKGSFSTLEIQRTEQGDSAMYLCASTGDRNTEAFFGQGTRLTVV.

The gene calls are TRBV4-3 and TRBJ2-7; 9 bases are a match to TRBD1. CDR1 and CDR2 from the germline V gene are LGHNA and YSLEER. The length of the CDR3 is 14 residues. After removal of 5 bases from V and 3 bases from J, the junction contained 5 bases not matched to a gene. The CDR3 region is CASSWRQGGYEQYF. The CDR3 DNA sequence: TGCGCCAGCAGCTGGCGACAGGGGGGCTACGAGCAGTACTTC.

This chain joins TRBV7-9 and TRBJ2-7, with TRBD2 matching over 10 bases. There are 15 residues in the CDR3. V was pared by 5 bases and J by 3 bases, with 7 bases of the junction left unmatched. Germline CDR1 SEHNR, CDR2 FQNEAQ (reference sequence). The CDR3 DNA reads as TGTGCCAGCAGCCGCCTAGAGCGGGGGGGCTACGAGCAGTACTTC. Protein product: CASSRLERGGYEQYF.

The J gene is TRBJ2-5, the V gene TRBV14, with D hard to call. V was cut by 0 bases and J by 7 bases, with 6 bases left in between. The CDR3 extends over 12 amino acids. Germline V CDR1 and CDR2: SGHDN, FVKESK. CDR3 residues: CASSQDWGTQYF. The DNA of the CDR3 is TGTGCCAGCAGCCAAGATTGGGGGACCCAGTACTTC.